The 18 T cell receptor beta chains in this list originate from one sample, sequenced in a study of blood T cell repertoires in COVID-19. Data came from immunoSEQ multiplex PCR; TCRdb stores just in-frame clones and leaves some out. The sample lists 130,000 or so clones; around 87% were seen once. The sequencing input was peripheral blood. These receptors all come from a man aged 45-65 years with acute or convalescent COVID-19.

The rearrangement links TRBV18 to TRBJ2-5; the match to TRBD2 covers 11 bases. V shed 1 base and J 2 bases; nucleotides not matched to a gene: 3. The germline CDR1 and CDR2 sequences are KGHSH and LQKENI. This CDR3 is built from 16 residues. The CDR3 DNA is TGTGCCAGCTCACCACTAGCGGGAGGGTTTCAAGAGACCCAGTACTTC. It specifies CASSPLAGGFQETQYF.

The V and J genes are TRBV6-5 and TRBJ2-5; D possibly corresponds to TRBD1 (6 bases). Looked up from germline, CDR1 is MNHEY and CDR2 is SVGAGI. V shed 8 bases and J shed 3 bases, with 16 bases lying between them. The CDR3 loop spans 14 amino acids. The CDR3, as DNA: TGTGCCAGCTGCGAGGGACACAAAAAAGAGACCCAGTACTTC. It is translated as CASCEGHKKETQYF.

The V and J genes are TRBV19 and TRBJ2-2, with D possibly matching TRBD1 (6 bases). Germline CDR1 reads LNHDA; CDR2 reads SQIVND (reference sequence). Trimming left V 5 bases short and J 6 bases short, with 7 bases between. The CDR3 is 12 amino acids. CDR3 DNA sequence: TGTGCCAGTAGTCAGGGGTCCGGGGAGCTGTTTTTT. Amino acid sequence: CASSQGSGELFF. Using reference TRBV19 and TRBJ2-2 for the parts outside the CDR3, the full variable domain is DGGITQSPKYLFRKEGQNVTLSCEQNLNHDAMYWYRQDPGQGLRLIYYSQIVNDFQKGDIAEGYSVSREKKESFPLTVTSAQKNPTAFYLCASSQGSGELFFGEGSRLTVL.

The gene calls are TRBV2 and TRBJ2-7; TRBD2 matches 7 bases. The CDR3 spans 15 residues. J was trimmed by 5 bases and V by 2 bases; bases with no gene match: 9. The germline V gene has CDR1 SNHLY and CDR2 FYNNEI. CDR3 sequence: CASSEWDTSVHEQYF. In DNA, the CDR3 is TGTGCCAGCAGTGAATGGGATACTAGCGTCCACGAGCAGTACTTC.

The chain links TRBV5-6 to TRBJ2-7, with D possibly TRBD2 on 6 matching bases. Germline V gene lookup returns CDR1 SGHDT and CDR2 YYEEEE. Trimming cost V 1 base and J 8 bases, with 10 bases left between them. The CDR3 loop spans 12 amino acids. The CDR3 here is CASSLPGVKQYF. The CDR3 DNA is TGTGCCAGCAGCTTGCCGGGAGTAAAGCAGTACTTC.

V gene TRBV7-7 combines with J gene TRBJ1-1; 7 bases line up with TRBD1. This CDR3 region has 13 residues. Germline-derived CDR1 and CDR2 are SSHAT and FNYEAQ (reference sequence). V lost 1 base, J lost 5 bases, and 1 base stayed unmatched. CDR3 sequence reads: CASSLETGTEAFF. The DNA of the CDR3 is TGTGCCAGCAGCTTAGAGACAGGGACTGAAGCTTTCTTT. The full variable domain, with the rest looked up from reference TRBV7-7 and TRBJ1-1, is GAGVSQSPRYKVTKRGQDVTLRCDPISSHATLYWYQQALGQGPEFLTYFNYEAQPDKSGLPSDRFSAERPEGSISTLTIQRTEQRDSAMYRCASSLETGTEAFFGQGTRLTVV.

V usage is TRBV19 and J usage is TRBJ1-3; D not certain. The V gene lost 6 bases and the J gene lost 0 bases, with 12 bases spanning the gap. CDR3 size: 15 residues. Germline CDR1 and CDR2: LNHDA and SQIVND (reference sequence). CDR3 nucleotides: TGTGCCAGTAGCTACGGTACCGCCTCTGGAAACACCATATATTTT. Protein sequence: CASSYGTASGNTIYF.

The CDR3 sequence is CASSARDRVLRGQPQHF. The CDR3 bases are TGTGCCAGCAGCGCCCGGGACAGGGTCTTAAGAGGTCAGCCCCAGCATTTT. The chain uses TRBV7-8 and TRBJ1-5; 9 bases map to TRBD1. V shed 5 bases and J 6 bases; nucleotides not matched to a gene: 14. The germline V gene has CDR1 SGHVS and CDR2 FQNEAQ. CDR3 size: 17 residues.

This clone was observed once. The chain employs TRBV19 and TRBJ2-3; 9 positions agree with TRBD2. J was trimmed by 3 bases and V by 6 bases; bases with no gene match: 10. In germline, CDR1 is LNHDA, CDR2 SQIVND (reference sequence). This CDR3 has 16 residues. The CDR3 coding sequence is TGTGCCAGTAGGCTTTATAGCGGGAGTACGACAGATACGCAGTATTTT. The encoded protein is CASRLYSGSTTDTQYF.

The V and J genes are TRBV11-3 and TRBJ1-5; weak D call: TRBD1 (6 bases). Germline V lookup: CDR1 SGHNT, CDR2 YENEEA. Trimming shortened V by 5 bases and J by 7 bases, and 18 bases separated the two germline ends. The CDR3 contains 15 residues. The CDR3 loop reads CASSPSGGAGQPQHF. The CDR3 nucleotides are TGTGCCAGCAGCCCTAGTGGGGGGGCGGGGCAGCCCCAGCATTTT.

The chain employs TRBV11-1 and TRBJ2-1, with TRBD2 as a possible D gene (6 bases). Trimming stripped 8 bases from V and 4 bases from J, with 18 bases between. The CDR3 spans 15 residues. Looked up from germline, CDR1 is SGHAT and CDR2 is FQDESV (reference sequence). The CDR3 is CASGPSGARYNEQFF. For the CDR3, the DNA is TGTGCCAGCGGCCCATCGGGAGCCCGATACAATGAGCAGTTCTTC.

This clone was picked up one time. V usage is TRBV6-5 and J usage is TRBJ1-2; TRBD1 matches 9 bases. J lost 5 bases, V lost 6 bases, and 10 bases had no gene match. Germline lookup yields CDR1 MNHEY and CDR2 SVGAGI. There are 15 residues in the CDR3. Written as DNA, the CDR3 is TGTGCCAGCAGACTATACCGGGACAGGGAATATGGCTACACCTTC. Protein product: CASRLYRDREYGYTF.

The CDR3 sequence: CASSRTGGGGNEQFF. CDR3 DNA: TGTGCCAGCAGCCGGACAGGGGGCGGCGGGAATGAGCAGTTCTTC. The chain carries TRBV7-2 and TRBJ2-1; TRBD1 matches 11 bases. Germline V lookup: CDR1 SGHTA, CDR2 FQGNSA. The V segment lost 5 bases and the J segment 7 bases; nucleotides outside the gene matches: 7. The CDR3 has 15 amino acids.

The V and J genes are TRBV4-1 and TRBJ2-1, with D possibly matching TRBD2 (6 bases). Looked up from germline, CDR1 is MGHRA and CDR2 is YSYEKL. V was cut by 5 bases and J by 7 bases, with 18 bases left in between. The CDR3 consists of 15 residues. CDR3 protein: CASSTRTRGTNEQFF. CDR3 DNA: TGCGCCAGCAGCACCCGTACTAGAGGGACTAATGAGCAGTTCTTC.

The chain is built from TRBV7-6 and TRBJ2-2; tentative D call: TRBD1 (5 bases). CDR3 length: 13 amino acids. CDR1 is SGHVS, CDR2 FNYEAQ, per germline. V was shortened by 4 bases and J by 5 bases, with 8 bases between the two germline ends. The CDR3 spells CASSSRDTGELFF. The CDR3 DNA follows: TGTGCCAGCAGCTCCAGGGATACCGGGGAGCTGTTTTTT. Full variable domain (outside the CDR3, taken from reference TRBV7-6 and TRBJ2-2): GAGVSQSPRYKVTKRGQDVALRCDPISGHVSLYWYRQALGQGPEFLTYFNYEAQQDKSGLPNDRFSAERPEGSISTLTIQRTEQRDSAMYRCASSSRDTGELFFGEGSRLTVL.

The rearrangement links TRBV7-8 to TRBJ1-1; unclear D gene. CDR1 is SGHVS, CDR2 FQNEAQ, per germline. V dropped 1 base and J dropped 2 bases, with 17 bases sitting between them. The CDR3 contains 17 residues. The CDR3 nucleotides are TGTGCCAGCAGCTTAGAAGGTACTATAAGAGCCAACACTGAAGCTTTCTTT. Its translation: CASSLEGTIRANTEAFF. Full variable domain (missing parts from reference TRBV7-8 and TRBJ1-1): GAGVSQSPRYKVAKRGQDVALRCDPISGHVSLFWYQQALGQGPEFLTYFQNEAQLDKSGLPSDRFFAERPEGSVSTLKIQRTQQEDSAVYLCASSLEGTIRANTEAFFGQGTRLTVV.

The chain is built from TRBV5-1 and TRBJ2-1; 10 bases align to TRBD1. This CDR3 has 14 residues. Germline CDR1 and CDR2: SGHRS and YFSETQ. V lost 4 bases, J lost 10 bases, and 8 bases stayed unmatched. The CDR3 sequence is CASSPGQGGREQFF. CDR3 bases: TGCGCCAGCAGCCCAGGACAGGGGGGTAGGGAGCAGTTCTTC.

The chain is built from TRBV6-6 and TRBJ1-5; D ambiguous. The germline V gene encodes CDR1 MNHNY and CDR2 SVGAGI (reference sequence). This CDR3 contains 13 residues. The V end lost 7 bases, the J end lost 0 bases, and 7 bases lay between the germline ends. The CDR3 loop is CASNLGSNQPQHF. CDR3 coding DNA: TGTGCCAGCAACCTAGGTAGCAATCAGCCCCAGCATTTT.